The present entry profiles one TCR beta chain with its context. Its cognate antigen is unknown. Clinicians diagnosed using symptoms, serum thyroxine, TRAb, thyroid ultrasound and orbital computed tomography. The CDR3 extends over 16 amino acids. The germline CDR1 and CDR2 sequences are SGDLS and YYNGEE. V gave up 7 bases and J gave up 0 bases, with 19 bases separating them. RNA transcripts provided the template for amplifying TCR beta CDR3 regions. HTBI-primed first-round RT-PCR preceded second-round multiplex PCR. TCRdb recomputed calls from the multiplex PCR reads with MiXCR, one row per CDR3 protein. In the table there are about 1.1 million distinct CDR3 sequences, less than 45% of which are singletons. This sample was taken from a study of Graves' ophthalmopathy and Graves' hyperthyroidism. Whole-study context: Stable hyperthyroidism referred to disease that showed no ophthalmopathy within 18 months of follow-up.

General study results and limits: Progression of ophthalmopathy was predicted by the model with roughly 71% sensitivity and under 75% specificity. Separation of ophthalmopathy from stable hyperthyroidism was achieved by a 13-signature model, at 85% to 90% sensitivity and about 81% specificity.

This clonotype was sampled from an adult man with Graves' hyperthyroidism. The sample comprised peripheral blood or thyroid tissue (not recorded which). The chain couples TRBV9 to TRBJ1-1, with D perhaps TRBD1 (6 bases). The CDR3 DNA reads TGTGCCAGCGGCGCATCCCGGACAGCAGTGAACACTGAAGCTTTCTTT. Translation gives CASGASRTAVNTEAFF.